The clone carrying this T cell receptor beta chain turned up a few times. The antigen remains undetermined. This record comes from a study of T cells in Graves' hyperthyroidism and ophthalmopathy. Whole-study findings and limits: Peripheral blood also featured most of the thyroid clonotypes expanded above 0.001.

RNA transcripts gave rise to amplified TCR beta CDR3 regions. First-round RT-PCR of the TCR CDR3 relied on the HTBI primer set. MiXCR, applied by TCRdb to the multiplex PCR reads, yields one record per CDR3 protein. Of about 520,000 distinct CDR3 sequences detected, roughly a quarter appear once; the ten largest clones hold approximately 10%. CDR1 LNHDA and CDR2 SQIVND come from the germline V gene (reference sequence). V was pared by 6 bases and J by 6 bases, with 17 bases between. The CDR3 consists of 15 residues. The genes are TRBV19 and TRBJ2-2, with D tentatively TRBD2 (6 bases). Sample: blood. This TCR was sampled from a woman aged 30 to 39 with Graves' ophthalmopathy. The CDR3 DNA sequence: TGTGCCAGTAGATTGGGGGGTGCACCGGCCGGGGAGCTGTTTTTT. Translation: CASRLGGAPAGELFF.